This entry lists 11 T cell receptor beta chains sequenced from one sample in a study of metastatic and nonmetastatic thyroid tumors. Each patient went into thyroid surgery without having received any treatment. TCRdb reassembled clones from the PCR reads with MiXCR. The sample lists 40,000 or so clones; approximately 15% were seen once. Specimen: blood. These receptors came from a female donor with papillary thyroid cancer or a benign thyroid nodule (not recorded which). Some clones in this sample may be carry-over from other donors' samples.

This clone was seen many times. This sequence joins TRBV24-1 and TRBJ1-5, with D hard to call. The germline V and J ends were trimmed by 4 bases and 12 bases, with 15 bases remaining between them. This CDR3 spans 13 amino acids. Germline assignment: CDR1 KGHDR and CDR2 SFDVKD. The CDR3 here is CATSEPRTRIQHF. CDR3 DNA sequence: TGTGCCACCAGTGAACCTAGGACGCGCATCCAGCATTTT.

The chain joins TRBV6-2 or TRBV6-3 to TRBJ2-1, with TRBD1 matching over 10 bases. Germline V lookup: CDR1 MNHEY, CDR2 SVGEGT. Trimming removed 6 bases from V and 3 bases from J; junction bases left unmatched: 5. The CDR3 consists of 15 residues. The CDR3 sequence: CASSPGTGDYNEQFF. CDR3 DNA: TGTGCCAGCAGCCCCGGGACAGGGGACTACAATGAGCAGTTCTTC.

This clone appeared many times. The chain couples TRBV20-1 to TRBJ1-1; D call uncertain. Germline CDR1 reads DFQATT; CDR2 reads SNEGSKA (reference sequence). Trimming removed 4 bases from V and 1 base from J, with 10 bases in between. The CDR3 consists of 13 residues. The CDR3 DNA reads TGCAGTGCTACGGCACACCCGAACACTGAAGCTTTCTTT. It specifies CSATAHPNTEAFF.

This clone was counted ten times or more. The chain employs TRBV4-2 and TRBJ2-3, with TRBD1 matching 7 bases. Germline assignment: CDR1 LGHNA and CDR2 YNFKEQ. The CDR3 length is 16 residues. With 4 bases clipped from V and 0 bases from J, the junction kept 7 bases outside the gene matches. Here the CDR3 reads CASSLLTGRSTDTQYF. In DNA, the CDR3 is TGTGCCAGCAGCCTCCTGACAGGGCGAAGCACAGATACGCAGTATTTT.

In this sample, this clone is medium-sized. The CDR3 sequence is CASSATGSRYEQYF. In DNA form, the CDR3 reads TGTGCCAGCAGTGCGACAGGGTCTCGCTACGAGCAGTACTTC. The V and J genes are TRBV6-1 and TRBJ2-7; 7 bases are a match to TRBD1. This CDR3 has 14 residues. The ends lost 4 bases at V and 3 bases at J; junction bases unmatched: 6. From germline, CDR1 is MNHNS and CDR2 SASEGT.

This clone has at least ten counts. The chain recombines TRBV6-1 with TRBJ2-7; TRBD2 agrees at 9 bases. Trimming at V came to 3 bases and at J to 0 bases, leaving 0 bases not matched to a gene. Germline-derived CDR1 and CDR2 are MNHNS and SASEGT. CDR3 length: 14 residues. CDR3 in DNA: TGTGCCAGCAGTGATAGCGGGAGCTCCTACGAGCAGTACTTC. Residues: CASSDSGSSYEQYF.

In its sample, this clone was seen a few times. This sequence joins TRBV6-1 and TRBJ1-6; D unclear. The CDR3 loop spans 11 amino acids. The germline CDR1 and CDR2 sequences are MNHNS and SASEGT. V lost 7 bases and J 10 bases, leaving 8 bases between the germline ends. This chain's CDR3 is CASTSGSPLHF. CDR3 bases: TGTGCCAGCACCAGTGGCTCACCCCTCCACTTT.

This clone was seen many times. The CDR3 nucleotides are TGCGCCAGCAGGGAAACAGGGGGCCCAGATACGCAGTATTTT. Its protein is CASRETGGPDTQYF. The rearrangement uses TRBV5-1 and TRBJ2-3; 9 bases agree with TRBD1. Germline trimming cut 5 bases from V and 4 bases from J; bases unmatched to any gene: 5. CDR1 is SGHRS, CDR2 YFSETQ, per germline. This CDR3 region has 14 residues.

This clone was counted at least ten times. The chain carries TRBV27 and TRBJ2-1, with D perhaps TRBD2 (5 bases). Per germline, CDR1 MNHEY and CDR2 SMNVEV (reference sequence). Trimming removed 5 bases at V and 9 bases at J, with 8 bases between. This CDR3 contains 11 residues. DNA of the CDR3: TGTGCCAGCAGTCGCGCGGGTGAGCAGTTCTTC. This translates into CASSRAGEQFF.

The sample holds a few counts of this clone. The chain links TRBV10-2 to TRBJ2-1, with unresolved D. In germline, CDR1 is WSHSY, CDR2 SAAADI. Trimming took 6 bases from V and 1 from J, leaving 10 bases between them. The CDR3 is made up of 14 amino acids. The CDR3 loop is CASSIRSSYNEQFF. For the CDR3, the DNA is TGCGCCAGCAGCATACGGAGTTCCTACAATGAGCAGTTCTTC.

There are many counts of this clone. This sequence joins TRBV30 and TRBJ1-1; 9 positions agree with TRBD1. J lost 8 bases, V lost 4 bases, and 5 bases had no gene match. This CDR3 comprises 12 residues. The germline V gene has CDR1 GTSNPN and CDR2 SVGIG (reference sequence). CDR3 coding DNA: TGTGCCTGGAACAGGGGGCGCAAAGAAGCTTTCTTT. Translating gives CAWNRGRKEAFF.